Following are 21 T cell receptor beta chains from one sample sequenced in a study of blood T cell repertoires in COVID-19 (dated by TCRdb to 2020 to 2021). Library generation was performed with the immunoSEQ multiplex PCR assay. This immuneACCESS table, as held by TCRdb, lists in-frame sequences with V and J called but not all clones. Of the missing ones, under half trace to an unresolved V gene in checked studies; the others have no known cause. The table for this sample lists roughly 120,000 clones; 85% to 90% of them were counted only once. Of the sample, less than 4% is held by the ten largest clones. The sample comprised peripheral blood. These receptors were taken from a woman aged 50 to 60 with acute or convalescent COVID-19.

The genes are TRBV2 and TRBJ1-5; weak D call: TRBD1 (6 bases). The length of the CDR3 is 13 residues. Trimming cost V 6 bases and J 5 bases, with 11 bases left between them. The germline V gene has CDR1 SNHLY and CDR2 FYNNEI. The CDR3 here is CASRAGVDQPQHF. DNA for the CDR3: TGTGCCAGCAGGGCAGGGGTGGATCAGCCCCAGCATTTT.

The V gene is TRBV6-5, the J gene TRBJ2-1; 7 bases fit TRBD2. Germline V gene data show CDR1 as MNHEY and CDR2 as SVGAGI. The J segment lost 0 bases and the V segment lost 8 bases, leaving 4 bases of the junction unmatched. The CDR3 length is 14 residues. The CDR3 protein is CASHREASYNEQFF. The CDR3 nucleotides are TGTGCCAGCCACCGGGAGGCCTCCTACAATGAGCAGTTCTTC.

The chain uses TRBV2 and TRBJ2-3; 9 positions agree with TRBD2. The CDR3 extends over 15 amino acids. Trimming at V came to 7 bases and at J to 3 bases, leaving 8 bases not matched to a gene. CDR1 and CDR2 (germline): SNHLY, FYNNEI. CDR3 in amino acids: CASMREGLGTDTQYF. CDR3 DNA sequence: TGTGCCAGCATGCGGGAGGGCCTGGGGACAGATACGCAGTATTTT.

The CDR3 DNA reads TGTGCCAGCTCACCACAACTAGCGGATCAAGAGACCCAGTACTTC. It yields the protein CASSPQLADQETQYF. The chain uses TRBV18 and TRBJ2-5; 8 bases are shared with TRBD2. Losses at the gene ends were 1 base for V and 2 bases for J; bases not matched to a gene: 3. The CDR3 is 15 amino acids. CDR1 KGHSH and CDR2 LQKENI come from the germline V gene.

The CDR3 bases are TGTGCCAGTAGTCCTTATAGCAATCAGCCCCAGCATTTT. This gives the protein CASSPYSNQPQHF. The chain is built from TRBV19 and TRBJ1-5; D is ambiguous. V dropped 5 bases and J dropped 0 bases, with 5 bases sitting between them. From germline, CDR1 is LNHDA and CDR2 SQIVND (reference sequence). The CDR3 covers 13 residues. The whole variable domain, filled in from reference TRBV19 and TRBJ1-5, reads DGGITQSPKYLFRKEGQNVTLSCEQNLNHDAMYWYRQDPGQGLRLIYYSQIVNDFQKGDIAEGYSVSREKKESFPLTVTSAQKNPTAFYLCASSPYSNQPQHFGDGTRLSIL.

This rearrangement joins TRBV10-2 to TRBJ2-1; 7 bases are shared with TRBD2. The CDR3 consists of 15 residues. V shed 5 bases and J 4 bases; nucleotides not matched to a gene: 8. Germline loops: CDR1 WSHSY, CDR2 SAAADI. CDR3 sequence (DNA): TGCGCCAGCAGTCGACCTGGGGAGGGGTACAATGAGCAGTTCTTC. Its protein product is CASSRPGEGYNEQFF.

The chain is built from TRBV24-1 and TRBJ2-1; 8 positions match TRBD2. The CDR3 extends over 14 amino acids. The V and J ends lost 4 bases and 10 bases, in that order; junction bases with no gene match: 8. Per germline, CDR1 KGHDR and CDR2 SFDVKD. CDR3 nucleotides: TGTGCCACCAGTGACCTCGGGAAGCGGGAGGAGCAGTTCTTC. Translating gives CATSDLGKREEQFF.

This clone appeared once. This chain connects TRBV19 to TRBJ2-1, with a tentative D call TRBD1 (5 bases). Trimming took off 5 bases at V and 4 bases at J, with 12 bases between the two ends. CDR3 length: 14 residues. Germline V lookup: CDR1 LNHDA, CDR2 SQIVND (reference sequence). CDR3 bases: TGTGCCAGTAGTCCTCAGGGTAGGTACAATGAGCAGTTCTTC. This gives the protein CASSPQGRYNEQFF.

CDR3 residues: CSVERGPRDIWFF. The DNA of the CDR3 is TGCAGCGTCGAACGCGGCCCCCGGGATATTTGGTTCTTC. This sequence joins TRBV29-1 and TRBJ2-1; D possibly corresponds to TRBD2 (5 bases). V was clipped by 6 bases and J by 15 bases, with 24 bases between them. CDR3 length: 13 amino acids. Germline CDR1 reads SQVTM; CDR2 reads ANQGSEA.

This chain links TRBV29-1 with TRBJ2-3; D not resolved. Germline CDR1 is SQVTM and CDR2 is ANQGSEA. The CDR3 is 10 residues long. Trimming stripped 4 bases from V and 5 bases from J, with 4 bases between. The CDR3 region is CSVVQDTQYF. The CDR3 DNA reads TGCAGCGTTGTTCAAGATACGCAGTATTTT.

The chain uses TRBV18 and TRBJ2-7; D is unresolved. V lost 2 bases, J lost 7 bases, and 12 bases lay in between. The CDR3 spans 13 residues. Looked up from germline, CDR1 is KGHSH and CDR2 is LQKENI. This CDR3 reads CASSPSQAQEQYF. Here the CDR3 DNA reads TGTGCCAGCTCACCAAGTCAGGCACAGGAGCAGTACTTC.

The chain is built from TRBV28 and TRBJ2-2; 10 nucleotides agree with TRBD2. The J segment lost 3 bases and the V segment lost 7 bases, leaving 2 bases of the junction unmatched. The length of the CDR3 is 14 residues. The V gene's germline CDR1 is MDHEN and CDR2 SYDVKM. CDR3 DNA sequence: TGTGCCAGCAATGGACTAGCGGACACCGGGGAGCTGTTTTTT. Its translation is CASNGLADTGELFF.

The J gene is TRBJ1-2, the V gene TRBV4-2; 8 positions agree with TRBD1. Looked up from germline, CDR1 is LGHNA and CDR2 is YNFKEQ. V was pared by 2 bases and J by 7 bases, with 9 bases of the junction left unmatched. CDR3 length: 15 amino acids. The CDR3 DNA is TGTGCCAGCAGCCAACAGGGGGCGGCAACCTCTGGCTACACCTTC. Amino acid sequence: CASSQQGAATSGYTF.

The V and J genes are TRBV2 and TRBJ1-2; 9 bases map to TRBD1. Trimming removed 5 bases from V and 5 bases from J; junction bases left unmatched: 3. CDR1 SNHLY and CDR2 FYNNEI come from the germline V gene. This CDR3 is built from 13 residues. CDR3 sequence: CASSTGQGYGYTF. The CDR3 DNA reads as TGTGCCAGCAGTACGGGACAGGGTTATGGCTACACCTTC.

Note on this clone: In the same sample, other DNA sequences code for this CDR3. V is TRBV18 and J is TRBJ1-3, with 7 bases that match TRBD1. Unmatched junction bases numbered 5, after V lost 3 bases and J lost 0 bases. The CDR3 contains 16 residues. Germline lookup yields CDR1 KGHSH and CDR2 LQKENI. The CDR3 nucleotides read TGTGCCAGCTCACCGTTACGGGACAGCTCTGGAAACACCATATATTTT. Translated: CASSPLRDSSGNTIYF.

This chain joins TRBV24-1 and TRBJ2-3; TRBD2 matches 7 bases. Per germline, CDR1 KGHDR and CDR2 SFDVKD. This CDR3 has 13 residues. V dropped 9 bases and J dropped 2; count of bases not matched to a gene: 4. The DNA for the CDR3 is TGTGCCACCCAGAGGGACTACACAGATACGCAGTATTTT. Translating it yields CATQRDYTDTQYF.

V gene TRBV28 combines with J gene TRBJ2-1, with TRBD2 identical over 8 bases. J gave up 6 bases and V 4 bases, and 8 bases lay outside the gene matches. Per the germline V gene, CDR1 is MDHEN and CDR2 is SYDVKM. This CDR3 spans 15 amino acids. The CDR3 sequence is CASSSYQREFNEQFF. The DNA for the CDR3 is TGTGCCAGCAGTTCATACCAGCGGGAGTTCAATGAGCAGTTCTTC.

This chain links TRBV18 with TRBJ2-1; tentatively, D is TRBD2 (5 bases). The V and J ends lost 3 bases and 15 bases respectively, with 24 bases between them. CDR1 is KGHSH and CDR2 is LQKENI in the germline V gene. This CDR3 spans 15 amino acids. The CDR3 region has the DNA TGTGCCAGCTCACCGGAGATCGGTCGGAGGAGCGTGCGGTTCTTC. This encodes CASSPEIGRRSVRFF. Together with reference TRBV18 and TRBJ2-1, the CDR3 gives the full variable domain: NAGVMQNPRHLVRRRGQEARLRCSPMKGHSHVYWYRQLPEEGLKFMVYLQKENIIDESGMPKERFSAEFPKEGPSILRIQQVVRGDSAAYFCASSPEIGRRSVRFFGPGTRLTVL.

The chain uses TRBV3-1 (or the pseudogene TRBV3-2) and TRBJ2-6; possible D gene TRBD2, 6 bases. The germline gives CDR1 LGHDT, CDR2 YNNKEL (reference sequence). CDR3 length: 17 residues. The germline V and J ends were trimmed by 4 bases and 0 bases, with 13 bases remaining between them. The CDR3 bases are TGTGCCAGCAGCCGGGGAGGTTCTAGCTCTGGGGCCAACGTCCTGACTTTC. Encoded protein: CASSRGGSSSGANVLTF.

The rearrangement links TRBV5-5 to TRBJ1-5; D gene unclear. Germline V gene lookup returns CDR1 SGHKS and CDR2 YYEKEE (reference sequence). The CDR3 consists of 11 residues. V gave up 0 bases and J gave up 12 bases, with 7 bases separating them. For the CDR3, the DNA is TGTGCCAGCAGCTTGGGTTACTTCCAGCATTTT. This encodes CASSLGYFQHF.

The chain combines TRBV16 with TRBJ1-4; D possibly corresponds to TRBD1 (5 bases). The CDR3 loop spans 12 amino acids. Germline V gene data show CDR1 as KGHSY and CDR2 as FQNENV. Trimming pared 6 bases from V and 10 bases from J, leaving 12 bases between. The DNA for the CDR3 is TGTGCCAGCAGTCTGGGGCTGAGAAAACTGTTTTTT. Translation: CASSLGLRKLFF.